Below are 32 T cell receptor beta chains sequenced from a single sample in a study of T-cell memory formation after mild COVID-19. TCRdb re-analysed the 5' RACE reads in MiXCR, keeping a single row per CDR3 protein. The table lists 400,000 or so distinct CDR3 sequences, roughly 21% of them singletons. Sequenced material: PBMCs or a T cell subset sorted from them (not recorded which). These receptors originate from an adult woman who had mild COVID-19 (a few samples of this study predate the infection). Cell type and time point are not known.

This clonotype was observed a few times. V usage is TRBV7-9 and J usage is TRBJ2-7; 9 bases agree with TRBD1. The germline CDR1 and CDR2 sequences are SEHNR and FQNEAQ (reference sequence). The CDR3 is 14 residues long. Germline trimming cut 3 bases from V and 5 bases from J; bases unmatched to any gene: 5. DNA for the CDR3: TGTGCCAGCAGCTTTCGGGACAGGGTAAACGAGCAGTACTTC. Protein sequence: CASSFRDRVNEQYF.

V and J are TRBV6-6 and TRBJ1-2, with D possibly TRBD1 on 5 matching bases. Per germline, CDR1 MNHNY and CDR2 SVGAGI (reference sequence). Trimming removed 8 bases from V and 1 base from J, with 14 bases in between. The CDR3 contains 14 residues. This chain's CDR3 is CASAEGPLNYGYTF. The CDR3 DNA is TGTGCCAGCGCAGAGGGGCCGCTTAACTATGGCTACACCTTC.

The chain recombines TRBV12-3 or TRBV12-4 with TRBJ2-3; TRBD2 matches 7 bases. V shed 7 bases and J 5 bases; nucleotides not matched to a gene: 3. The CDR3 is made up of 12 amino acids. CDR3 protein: CASMGGEDTQYF. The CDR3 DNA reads TGTGCCAGCATGGGGGGGGAAGATACGCAGTATTTT.

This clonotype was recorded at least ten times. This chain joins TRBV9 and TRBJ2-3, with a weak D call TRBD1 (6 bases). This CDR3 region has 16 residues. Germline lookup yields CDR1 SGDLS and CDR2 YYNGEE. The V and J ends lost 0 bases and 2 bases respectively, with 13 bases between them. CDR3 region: CASSVVGQMATDTQYF. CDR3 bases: TGTGCCAGCAGCGTAGTTGGACAGATGGCCACAGATACGCAGTATTTT.

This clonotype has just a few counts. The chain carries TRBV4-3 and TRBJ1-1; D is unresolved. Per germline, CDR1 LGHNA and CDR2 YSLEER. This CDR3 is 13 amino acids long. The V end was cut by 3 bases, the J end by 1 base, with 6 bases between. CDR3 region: CASSHVRNTEAFF. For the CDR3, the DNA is TGCGCCAGCAGCCACGTCAGGAACACTGAAGCTTTCTTT.

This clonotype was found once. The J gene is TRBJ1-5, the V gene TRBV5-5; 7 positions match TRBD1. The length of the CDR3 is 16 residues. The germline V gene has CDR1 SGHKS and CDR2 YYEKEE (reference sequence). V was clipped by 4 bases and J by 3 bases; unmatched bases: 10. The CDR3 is CASSPAGRGVNQPQHF. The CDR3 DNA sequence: TGTGCCAGCAGCCCCGCCGGCAGGGGGGTCAATCAGCCCCAGCATTTT.

The CDR3 DNA sequence: TGTGCCAGTGGACTAGCGGGATTGAGCACCGGGGAGCTGTTTTTT. This translates into CASGLAGLSTGELFF. The chain couples TRBV7-8 to TRBJ2-2, with 12 bases that match TRBD2. This CDR3 is built from 15 residues. In germline, CDR1 is SGHVS, CDR2 FQNEAQ. V dropped 9 bases and J dropped 4; count of bases not matched to a gene: 6.

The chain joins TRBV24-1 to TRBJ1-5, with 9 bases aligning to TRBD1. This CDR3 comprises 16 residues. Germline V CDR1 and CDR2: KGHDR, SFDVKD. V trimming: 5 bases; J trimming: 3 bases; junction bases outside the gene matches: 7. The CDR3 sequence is CATSAPGTGSNQPQHF. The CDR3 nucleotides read TGTGCCACCAGTGCCCCGGGGACAGGGTCCAATCAGCCCCAGCATTTT.

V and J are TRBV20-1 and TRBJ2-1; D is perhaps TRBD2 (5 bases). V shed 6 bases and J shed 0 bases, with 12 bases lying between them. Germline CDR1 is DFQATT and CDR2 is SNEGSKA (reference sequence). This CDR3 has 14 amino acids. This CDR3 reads CSAHGVSSYNEQFF. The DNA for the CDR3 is TGCAGTGCCCACGGGGTAAGCTCCTACAATGAGCAGTTCTTC.

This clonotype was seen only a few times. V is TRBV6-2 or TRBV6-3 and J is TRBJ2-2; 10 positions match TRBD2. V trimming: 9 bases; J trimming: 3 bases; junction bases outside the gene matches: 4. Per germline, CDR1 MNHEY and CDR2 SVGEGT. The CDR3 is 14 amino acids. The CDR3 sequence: CASRTSGHTGELFF. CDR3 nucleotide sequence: TGTGCCAGTCGGACTAGCGGTCACACCGGGGAGCTGTTTTTT.

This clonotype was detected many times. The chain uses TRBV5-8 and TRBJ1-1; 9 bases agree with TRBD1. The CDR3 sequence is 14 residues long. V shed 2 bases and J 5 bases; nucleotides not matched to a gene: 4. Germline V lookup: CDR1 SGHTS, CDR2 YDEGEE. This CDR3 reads CASSLGTGRTEAFF. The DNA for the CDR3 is TGTGCCAGCAGCTTAGGGACAGGGAGGACTGAAGCTTTCTTT. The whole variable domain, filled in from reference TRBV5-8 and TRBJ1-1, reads EAGVTQSPTHLIKTRGQQATLRCSPISGHTSVYWYQQALGLGLQFLLWYDEGEERNRGNFPPRFSGRQFPNYSSELNVNALELEDSALYLCASSLGTGRTEAFFGQGTRLTVV.

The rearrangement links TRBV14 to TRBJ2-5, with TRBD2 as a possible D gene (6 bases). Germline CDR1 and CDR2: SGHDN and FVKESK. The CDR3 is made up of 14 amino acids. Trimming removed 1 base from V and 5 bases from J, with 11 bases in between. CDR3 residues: CASSQVWGEETQYF. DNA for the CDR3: TGTGCCAGCAGCCAAGTTTGGGGGGAGGAGACCCAGTACTTC.

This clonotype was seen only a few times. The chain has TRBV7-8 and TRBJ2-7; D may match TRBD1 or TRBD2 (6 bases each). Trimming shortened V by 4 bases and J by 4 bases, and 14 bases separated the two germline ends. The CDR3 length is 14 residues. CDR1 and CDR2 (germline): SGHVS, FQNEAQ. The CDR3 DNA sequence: TGTGCCAGCAGCTCACAGGGAGGAGGATACGAGCAGTACTTC. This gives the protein CASSSQGGGYEQYF.

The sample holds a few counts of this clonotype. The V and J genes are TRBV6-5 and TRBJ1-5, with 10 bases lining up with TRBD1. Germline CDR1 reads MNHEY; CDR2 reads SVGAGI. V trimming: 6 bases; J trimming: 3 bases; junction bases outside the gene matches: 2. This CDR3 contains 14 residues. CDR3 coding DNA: TGTGCCAGCAGAAGACAGGGGGCCAATCAGCCCCAGCATTTT. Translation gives CASRRQGANQPQHF.

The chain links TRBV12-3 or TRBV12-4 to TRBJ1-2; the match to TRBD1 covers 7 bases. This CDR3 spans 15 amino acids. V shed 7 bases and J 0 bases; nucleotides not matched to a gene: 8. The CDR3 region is CASTFGDRPNYGYTF. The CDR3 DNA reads TGTGCCAGCACCTTTGGGGACAGACCTAACTATGGCTACACCTTC.

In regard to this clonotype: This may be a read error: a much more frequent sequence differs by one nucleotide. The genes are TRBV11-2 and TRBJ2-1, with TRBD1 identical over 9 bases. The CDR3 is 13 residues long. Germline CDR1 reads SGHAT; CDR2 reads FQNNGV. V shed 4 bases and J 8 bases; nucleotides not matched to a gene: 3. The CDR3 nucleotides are TGTGCCAGCAGCTCCGGGACAGGGTATGAGCAGTTCTTC. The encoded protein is CASSSGTGYEQFF.

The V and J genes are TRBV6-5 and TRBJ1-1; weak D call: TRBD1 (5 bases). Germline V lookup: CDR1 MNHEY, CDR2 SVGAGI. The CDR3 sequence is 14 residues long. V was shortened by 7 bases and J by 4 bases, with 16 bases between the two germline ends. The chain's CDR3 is CASTPGGGVTEAFF. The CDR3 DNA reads TGTGCCAGCACCCCGGGGGGGGGAGTCACTGAAGCTTTCTTT.

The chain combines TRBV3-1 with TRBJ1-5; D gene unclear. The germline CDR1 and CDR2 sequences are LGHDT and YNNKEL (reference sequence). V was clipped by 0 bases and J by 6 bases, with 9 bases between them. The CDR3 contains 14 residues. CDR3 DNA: TGTGCCAGCAGCCAAGATCCGCTCGGTCAGCCCCAGCATTTT. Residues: CASSQDPLGQPQHF.

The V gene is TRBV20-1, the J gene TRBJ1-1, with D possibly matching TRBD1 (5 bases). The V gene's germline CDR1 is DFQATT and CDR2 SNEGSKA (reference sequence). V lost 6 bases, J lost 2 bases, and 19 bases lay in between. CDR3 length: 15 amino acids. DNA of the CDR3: TGCAGTGCCCCACACACCGACAGTCCCAACACTGAAGCTTTCTTT. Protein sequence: CSAPHTDSPNTEAFF.

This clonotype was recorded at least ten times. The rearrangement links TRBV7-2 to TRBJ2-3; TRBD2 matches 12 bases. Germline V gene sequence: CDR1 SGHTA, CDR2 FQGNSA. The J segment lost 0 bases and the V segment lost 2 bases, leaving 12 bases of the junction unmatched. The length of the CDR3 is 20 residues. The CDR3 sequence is CASSLRASGRAYPSTDTQYF. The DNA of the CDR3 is TGTGCCAGCAGCTTAAGGGCTAGCGGGAGGGCCTACCCTAGCACAGATACGCAGTATTTT.

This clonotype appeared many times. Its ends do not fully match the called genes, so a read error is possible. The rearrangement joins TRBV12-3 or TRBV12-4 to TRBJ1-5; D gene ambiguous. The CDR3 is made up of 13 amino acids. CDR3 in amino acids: CASSLSSGQPQHF. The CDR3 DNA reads TGCGCCAGCAGCTTGAGTTCCGGACAGCCCCAGCATTTT.

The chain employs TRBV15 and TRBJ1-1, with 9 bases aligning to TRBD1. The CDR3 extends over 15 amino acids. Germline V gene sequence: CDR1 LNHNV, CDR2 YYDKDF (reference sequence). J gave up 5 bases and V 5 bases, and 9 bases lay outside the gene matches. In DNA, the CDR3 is TGTGCCACCAGCTCATTCTTTGGGACAGGGACTGAAGCTTTCTTT. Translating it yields CATSSFFGTGTEAFF.

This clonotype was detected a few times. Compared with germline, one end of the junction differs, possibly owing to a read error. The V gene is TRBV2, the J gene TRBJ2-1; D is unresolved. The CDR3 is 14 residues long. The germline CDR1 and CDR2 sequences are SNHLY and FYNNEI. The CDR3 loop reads CASREIHKGTTLCF. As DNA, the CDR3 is TGTGCCAGCAGGGAAATCCACAAGGGCACAACGCTGTGCTTC.

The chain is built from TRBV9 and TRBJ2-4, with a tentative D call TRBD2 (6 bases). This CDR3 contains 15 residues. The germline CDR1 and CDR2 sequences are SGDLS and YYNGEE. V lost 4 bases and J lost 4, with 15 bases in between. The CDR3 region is CASSLGEGLKNIQYF. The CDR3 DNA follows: TGTGCCAGCAGCCTAGGAGAGGGACTTAAAAACATTCAGTACTTC.

CDR3 sequence reads: CASNAGEGFLFGANVLTF. In DNA form, the CDR3 reads TGTGCCAGCAACGCCGGCGAGGGTTTCTTATTTGGGGCCAACGTCCTGACTTTC. J is TRBJ2-6 and V is TRBV7-9, with a tentative D call TRBD2 (5 bases). This CDR3 region has 18 residues. V lost 7 bases and J 3 bases, leaving 22 bases between the germline ends. CDR1 and CDR2 (germline): SEHNR, FQNEAQ (reference sequence).

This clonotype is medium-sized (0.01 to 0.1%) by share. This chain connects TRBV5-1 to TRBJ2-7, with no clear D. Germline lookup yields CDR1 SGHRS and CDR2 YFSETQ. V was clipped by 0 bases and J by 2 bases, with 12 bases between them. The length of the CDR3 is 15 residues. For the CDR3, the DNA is TGCGCCAGCAGCTTGGACTTCGGAAATACCTACGAGCAGTACTTC. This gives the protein CASSLDFGNTYEQYF.

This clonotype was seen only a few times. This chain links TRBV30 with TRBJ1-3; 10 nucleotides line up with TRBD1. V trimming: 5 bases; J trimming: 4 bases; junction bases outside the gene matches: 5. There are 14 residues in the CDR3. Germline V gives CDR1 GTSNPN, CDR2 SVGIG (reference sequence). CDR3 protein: CAWERQGAGNTIYF. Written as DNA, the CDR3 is TGTGCCTGGGAGAGACAGGGGGCGGGAAACACCATATATTTT. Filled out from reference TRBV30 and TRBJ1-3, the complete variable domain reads SQTIHQWPATLVQPVGSPLSLECTVEGTSNPNLYWYRQAAGRGLQLLFYSVGIGQISSEVPQNLSASRPQDRQFILSSKKLLLSDSGFYLCAWERQGAGNTIYFGEGSWLTVV.

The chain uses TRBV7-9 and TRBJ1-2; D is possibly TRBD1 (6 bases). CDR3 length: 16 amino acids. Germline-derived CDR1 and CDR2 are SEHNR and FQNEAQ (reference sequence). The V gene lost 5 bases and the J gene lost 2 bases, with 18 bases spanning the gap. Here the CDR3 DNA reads TGTGCCAGCAGCCAAGATTCACAGGGTTCCAACTATGGCTACACCTTC. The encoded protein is CASSQDSQGSNYGYTF.

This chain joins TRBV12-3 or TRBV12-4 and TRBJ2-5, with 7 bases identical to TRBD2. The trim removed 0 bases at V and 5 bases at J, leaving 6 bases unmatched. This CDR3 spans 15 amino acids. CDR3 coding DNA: TGTGCCAGCAGTTTAGCAGGGGAGGGTTTGGAGACCCAGTACTTC. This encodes CASSLAGEGLETQYF.

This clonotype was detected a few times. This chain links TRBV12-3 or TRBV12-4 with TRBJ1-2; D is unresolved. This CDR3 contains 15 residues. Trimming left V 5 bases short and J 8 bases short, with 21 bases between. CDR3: CASSPASGPRGGYTF. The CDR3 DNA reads TGTGCCAGCAGTCCGGCTTCCGGGCCCCGAGGGGGCTACACCTTC.

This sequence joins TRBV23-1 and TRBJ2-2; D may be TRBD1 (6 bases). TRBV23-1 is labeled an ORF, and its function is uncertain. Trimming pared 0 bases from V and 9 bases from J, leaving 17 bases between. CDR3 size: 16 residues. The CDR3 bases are TGCGCCAGCAGTCAATCACTGACAGGCGGCATGCGGGAGCTGTTTTTT. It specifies CASSQSLTGGMRELFF.

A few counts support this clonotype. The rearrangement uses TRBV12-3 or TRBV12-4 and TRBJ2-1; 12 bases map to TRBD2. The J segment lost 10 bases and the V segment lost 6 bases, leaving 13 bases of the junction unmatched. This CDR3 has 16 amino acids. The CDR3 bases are TGTGCCAGCAGGAGAGCCCTAGCGGGAGGGGGGACGGAGCAGTTCTTC. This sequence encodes CASRRALAGGGTEQFF.